These 25 T cell receptor beta chains came from one sample sequenced in a study of blood T cell repertoires in COVID-19. Assay: immunoSEQ multiplex PCR; the TCRdb copy retains only in-frame clones and omits some. The sample lists 200,000 to 250,000 clones, 85% to 90% occurring once. Sequencing used peripheral blood. The receptors here all came from a man aged 55 to 70 with acute or convalescent COVID-19.

The chain couples TRBV19 to TRBJ1-1, with unresolved D. Germline V CDR1 and CDR2: LNHDA, SQIVND (reference sequence). CDR3 length: 15 residues. V was clipped by 6 bases and J by 0 bases, with 14 bases between them. CDR3: CASRPAGMLNTEAFF. In DNA form, the CDR3 reads TGTGCCAGTAGGCCAGCCGGGATGTTGAACACTGAAGCTTTCTTT.

The chain is built from TRBV18 and TRBJ1-1, with D unclear. This CDR3 has 14 residues. Trimming shortened V by 3 bases and J by 2 bases, and 10 bases separated the two germline ends. Germline CDR1 is KGHSH and CDR2 is LQKENI. The CDR3 DNA reads TGTGCCAGCTCACCTACCAGGCATAACACTGAAGCTTTCTTT. This translates into CASSPTRHNTEAFF.

V is TRBV12-3 or TRBV12-4 and J is TRBJ2-2; tentative D call: TRBD1 (5 bases). V was cut by 1 base and J by 8 bases, with 5 bases left in between. The CDR3 contains 12 residues. The CDR3 region is CASSLGTGELFF. The CDR3 nucleotides are TGTGCCAGCAGTTTAGGGACAGGGGAGCTGTTTTTT.

The rearrangement joins TRBV15 to TRBJ1-3, with D perhaps TRBD1 (6 bases). With 3 bases removed from V and 1 base from J, the gap between germline ends came to 13 bases. CDR3 length equals 16 residues. In germline, CDR1 is LNHNV, CDR2 YYDKDF (reference sequence). The CDR3 coding sequence is TGTGCCACCAGCAGGACAGGTTTCGAGTCTGGAAACACCATATATTTT. Translated: CATSRTGFESGNTIYF.

The J gene is TRBJ1-5, the V gene TRBV28; TRBD1 matches 11 bases. Per germline, CDR1 MDHEN and CDR2 SYDVKM. The trim removed 7 bases at V and 5 bases at J, leaving 4 bases unmatched. The CDR3 consists of 14 residues. The CDR3 sequence is CASNGQGADQPQHF. CDR3 DNA sequence: TGTGCCAGCAACGGACAGGGGGCGGATCAGCCCCAGCATTTT. The full variable domain, completed using reference TRBV28 and TRBJ1-5, is DVKVTQSSRYLVKRTGEKVFLECVQDMDHENMFWYRQDPGLGLRLIYFSYDVKMKEKGDIPEGYSVSREKKERFSLILESASTNQTSMYLCASNGQGADQPQHFGDGTRLSIL.

The J gene is TRBJ1-1, the V gene TRBV7-9; TRBD1 might be the D (5 bases). Germline CDR1 is SEHNR and CDR2 is FQNEAQ (reference sequence). The CDR3 has 14 amino acids. Between the trimmed V and J ends, which lost 5 bases and 0 bases, there was a span of 10 bases. Here the CDR3 reads CASSRPGLNTEAFF. The CDR3 DNA follows: TGTGCCAGCAGCCGGCCAGGGCTGAACACTGAAGCTTTCTTT.

This clone appeared once. The rearrangement links TRBV28 to TRBJ2-1, with D maybe TRBD1 (5 bases). The V and J ends lost 8 bases and 7 bases respectively, with 12 bases between them. Germline CDR1 and CDR2: MDHEN and SYDVKM. This CDR3 is 12 amino acids long. CDR3 protein: CASRQLLNEQFF. DNA for the CDR3: TGTGCCAGCCGACAGCTTTTGAATGAGCAGTTCTTC.

The chain recombines TRBV7-6 with TRBJ2-7; 10 nucleotides agree with TRBD1. The ends lost 5 bases at V and 3 bases at J; junction bases unmatched: 4. Per the germline V gene, CDR1 is SGHVS and CDR2 is FNYEAQ. This CDR3 is built from 14 residues. The DNA of the CDR3 is TGTGCCAGCAGCGACCGGACAGGGGGCTACGAGCAGTACTTC. Translation gives CASSDRTGGYEQYF.

This chain links TRBV30 with TRBJ2-5; 8 bases align to TRBD1. The CDR3 is 14 amino acids. The germline V gene has CDR1 GTSNPN and CDR2 SVGIG (reference sequence). After removal of 1 base from V and 2 bases from J, the junction contained 3 bases not matched to a gene. The CDR3, as DNA: TGTGCCTGGAGTGGGACAGGGAATCAAGAGACCCAGTACTTC. Amino acid sequence: CAWSGTGNQETQYF.

The rearrangement links TRBV4-1 to TRBJ1-2, with 10 bases that match TRBD1. This CDR3 comprises 14 residues. Losses at the gene ends were 4 bases for V and 8 bases for J; bases not matched to a gene: 7. CDR1 is MGHRA and CDR2 is YSYEKL in the germline V gene. Here the CDR3 reads CASSPRQGAEGYTF. The DNA of the CDR3 is TGCGCCAGCAGCCCTCGACAGGGGGCTGAAGGCTACACCTTC.

This clone appeared once. CDR3: CASTRTGNSYEQYF. The CDR3 nucleotides are TGTGCCAGCACCCGGACAGGGAACTCCTACGAGCAGTACTTC. The genes are TRBV5-6 and TRBJ2-7; 8 bases match TRBD1. Germline V gene sequence: CDR1 SGHDT, CDR2 YYEEEE. V shed 6 bases and J 0 bases; nucleotides not matched to a gene: 5. This CDR3 comprises 14 residues. Complete variable domain (other parts from reference TRBV5-6 and TRBJ2-7): DAGVTQSPTHLIKTRGQQVTLRCSPKSGHDTVSWYQQALGQGPQFIFQYYEEEERQRGNFPDRFSGHQFPNYSSELNVNALLLGDSALYLCASTRTGNSYEQYFGPGTRLTVT.

The chain is built from TRBV19 and TRBJ2-2; 9 bases match TRBD1. Germline trimming cut 6 bases from V and 4 bases from J; bases unmatched to any gene: 15. The CDR3 loop spans 18 amino acids. Germline V gene data show CDR1 as LNHDA and CDR2 as SQIVND (reference sequence). The CDR3 nucleotides read TGTGCCAGTAGACCTCAGCCGGGACAGGGATCAAGCACCGGGGAGCTGTTTTTT. It translates to CASRPQPGQGSSTGELFF.

The rearrangement joins TRBV28 to TRBJ1-5; 7 positions match TRBD1. The trim removed 5 bases at V and 4 bases at J, leaving 5 bases unmatched. This CDR3 spans 14 amino acids. Germline V gene lookup returns CDR1 MDHEN and CDR2 SYDVKM. CDR3 coding DNA: TGTGCCAGCAGTACTGGGACAGAAAATCAGCCCCAGCATTTT. Its protein is CASSTGTENQPQHF.

This chain connects TRBV28 to TRBJ2-7; TRBD1 agrees at 7 bases. This CDR3 is built from 13 residues. In germline, CDR1 is MDHEN, CDR2 SYDVKM. Germline trimming cut 7 bases from V and 4 bases from J; bases unmatched to any gene: 7. As DNA, the CDR3 is TGTGCCAGCAACAGCCAGGGGGTGTACGAGCAGTACTTC. Translated: CASNSQGVYEQYF.

CDR3 residues: CASSLTGERTDTQYF. The CDR3, as DNA: TGTGCCAGCAGTCTTACAGGGGAACGCACAGATACGCAGTATTTT. The chain couples TRBV6-6 to TRBJ2-3, with 7 bases lining up with TRBD1. There are 15 residues in the CDR3. The germline gives CDR1 MNHNY, CDR2 SVGAGI (reference sequence). J gave up 1 base and V 5 bases, and 6 bases lay outside the gene matches.

This rearrangement joins TRBV4-2 to TRBJ1-6; no clear D. The CDR3 totals 14 residues. CDR1 and CDR2 (germline): LGHNA, YNFKEQ. V was shortened by 1 base and J by 4 bases, with 5 bases between the two germline ends. In DNA form, the CDR3 reads TGTGCCAGCAGCCAAGTACAGTATAATTCACCCCTCCACTTT. It encodes CASSQVQYNSPLHF.

Only a few counts were recorded for this clone. V gene TRBV29-1 combines with J gene TRBJ1-6; 9 positions agree with TRBD1. Trimming took 6 bases from V and 10 from J; bases not matched to a gene: 10. CDR3 length equals 14 residues. Germline assignment: CDR1 SQVTM and CDR2 ANQGSEA. CDR3 bases: TGCAGCGTAAGGACAGGGGAAGTTGGATCACCCCTCCACTTT. Protein: CSVRTGEVGSPLHF.

About this clone itself: Other DNA variants within this sample encode the same CDR3. The genes are TRBV2 and TRBJ2-3; D is perhaps TRBD2 (6 bases). This CDR3 comprises 13 residues. V was clipped by 7 bases and J by 2 bases, with 10 bases between them. The germline gives CDR1 SNHLY, CDR2 FYNNEI. In nucleotides, the CDR3 is TGTGCCAGCAAAGGGGACTTCACAGATACGCAGTATTTT. Encoded protein: CASKGDFTDTQYF.

The chain employs TRBV28 and TRBJ1-4, with TRBD1 identical over 8 bases. The CDR3 length is 15 residues. The germline gives CDR1 MDHEN, CDR2 SYDVKM. V trimming: 5 bases; J trimming: 7 bases; junction bases outside the gene matches: 9. In nucleotides, the CDR3 is TGTGCCAGCAGTCCCCGGACAGGGAGAAGTGAAAAACTGTTTTTT. It codes for CASSPRTGRSEKLFF.

Written as DNA, the CDR3 is TGTGCCAGCAGTTCCCGGACAGGGGGAAACACTGAAGCTTTCTTT. Its protein product is CASSSRTGGNTEAFF. The V gene is TRBV28, the J gene TRBJ1-1; TRBD1 matches at 10 bases. This CDR3 region has 15 residues. Per germline, CDR1 MDHEN and CDR2 SYDVKM. Trimming at V came to 4 bases and at J to 2 bases, leaving 4 bases not matched to a gene.

This clone showed up just once. V usage is TRBV4-1 and J usage is TRBJ2-5; maybe TRBD2 (5 bases). The CDR3 covers 14 residues. Germline V gene lookup returns CDR1 MGHRA and CDR2 YSYEKL. Deletions cut 0 bases from V and 2 bases from J, with 7 bases between. As DNA, the CDR3 is TGCGCCAGCAGCCAAGATACGGGACAAGAGACCCAGTACTTC. Protein: CASSQDTGQETQYF.

The J gene is TRBJ1-4, the V gene TRBV9, with D perhaps matching TRBD1 (6 bases). This CDR3 has 15 amino acids. V shed 3 bases and J shed 0 bases, with 9 bases lying between them. CDR1 is SGDLS and CDR2 is YYNGEE in the germline V gene. CDR3 nucleotide sequence: TGTGCCAGCAGCGCGTCAGGGGCAACTAATGAAAAACTGTTTTTT. Amino acid sequence: CASSASGATNEKLFF.

About this clone: Other DNA sequences within the sample encode an identical CDR3. This sequence joins TRBV19 and TRBJ1-5, with D uncertain. This CDR3 has 13 residues. Germline loops: CDR1 LNHDA, CDR2 SQIVND (reference sequence). V lost 0 bases to trimming and J lost 6 bases, with 6 bases between them. The CDR3 region is CASSIDWAQPQHF. The CDR3 DNA reads as TGTGCCAGTAGTATAGATTGGGCTCAGCCCCAGCATTTT.

The rearrangement links TRBV20-1 to TRBJ1-1; D unclear. The ends were cut back, 3 bases at V and 1 base at J, with 3 bases in the middle. From germline, CDR1 is DFQATT and CDR2 SNEGSKA (reference sequence). The CDR3 has 11 residues. This CDR3 is CSASRNTEAFF. The CDR3 region has the DNA TGCAGTGCTAGCCGGAACACTGAAGCTTTCTTT.

This clone has only a few counts. CDR3: CASSYIFDRDRGYEQYF. The DNA for the CDR3 is TGTGCCAGCAGCTACATCTTCGACCGGGACAGGGGCTACGAGCAGTACTTC. J is TRBJ2-7 and V is TRBV27; 10 bases align to TRBD1. This CDR3 region has 17 residues. The trim removed 6 bases at V and 3 bases at J, leaving 14 bases unmatched. The germline V gene encodes CDR1 MNHEY and CDR2 SMNVEV (reference sequence).